This entry lists 10 T cell receptor beta chains sequenced from one sample in a study of blood T cells in healthy people across ages. Together with a sample-barcoded 5' primer, a J-beta primer mix was included in a second PCR lasting about 7 to 12 cycles. TCRdb re-derived calls from the 5' RACE reads in MiXCR, one entry per CDR3 protein. This sample carries about 730,000 distinct CDR3 sequences, roughly 43% of them seen once, and the ten largest clones take under 25%. Sample: blood. The source is a woman aged 55-70 years in good health.

The chain combines TRBV4-3 with TRBJ1-4; 7 positions agree with TRBD1. J gave up 4 bases and V 4 bases, and 6 bases lay outside the gene matches. Germline assignment: CDR1 LGHNA and CDR2 YSLEER. This CDR3 contains 15 residues. The DNA of the CDR3 is TGCGCCAGCAGCCCAATGGGACAGATTAATGAAAAACTGTTTTTT. Translated, it gives CASSPMGQINEKLFF.

J is TRBJ2-1 and V is TRBV5-1; TRBD1 agrees at 10 bases. Germline V gives CDR1 SGHRS, CDR2 YFSETQ. The J segment lost 8 bases and the V segment lost 4 bases, leaving 15 bases of the junction unmatched. CDR3 length: 17 amino acids. The CDR3 DNA reads TGCGCCAGCAGCAAAAAACGGGCGGACAGGGGGGGCGATGAGCAGTTCTTC. Protein product: CASSKKRADRGGDEQFF.

The V and J genes are TRBV20-1 and TRBJ2-2, with 7 positions matching TRBD1. This CDR3 contains 14 residues. Germline V gives CDR1 DFQATT, CDR2 SNEGSKA (reference sequence). V trimming: 3 bases; J trimming: 2 bases; junction bases outside the gene matches: 3. CDR3 in amino acids: CSASQGVNTGELFF. The CDR3 coding sequence is TGCAGTGCTAGTCAGGGGGTCAACACCGGGGAGCTGTTTTTT.

This rearrangement joins TRBV3-1 to TRBJ1-4; D gene ambiguous. This CDR3 comprises 11 residues. Germline CDR1 LGHDT, CDR2 YNNKEL (reference sequence). The V end lost 2 bases, the J end lost 14 bases, and 9 bases lay between the germline ends. CDR3 amino acids: CASSQFGMLFF. The CDR3 nucleotides are TGTGCCAGCAGCCAATTCGGTATGCTGTTTTTT.

A note on this clonotype: This may arise from a read error, as a much more abundant clone is one base away. The chain employs TRBV20-1 and TRBJ2-1, with D perhaps matching TRBD2 (5 bases). The CDR3 covers 13 residues. V lost 1 base and J 5 bases, leaving 9 bases between the germline ends. CDR1 and CDR2 from the germline V gene are DFQATT and SNEGSKA (reference sequence). CDR3 in DNA: TGCAGTGCTAGAGCGGGGTCCGACAATGAGCAGTTCTTC. Its protein product is CSARAGSDNEQFF.

Remarks on this clonotype: At one end the junction does not follow the germline gene, possibly because of a read error. The rearrangement links TRBV7-7 to TRBJ2-2, with a tentative D call TRBD2 (6 bases). This CDR3 spans 13 amino acids. CDR1 is SSHAT and CDR2 is FNYEAQ in the germline V gene (reference sequence). The CDR3 region has the DNA TGTGCTAGCAGTAGACTAGACGCCGGGGAGCTGTTTTTT. It yields the protein CASSRLDAGELFF.

This clonotype has more than one count but fewer than ten. CDR3: CASSPRSRSPLHF. CDR3 DNA sequence: TGTGCCAGCAGCCCCAGATCGCGTTCACCCCTCCACTTT. The chain employs TRBV7-2 and TRBJ1-6; D is unresolved. Germline V CDR1 and CDR2: SGHTA, FQGNSA. The CDR3 has 13 amino acids. Trimming pared 5 bases from V and 9 bases from J, leaving 11 bases between.

This clonotype appeared a few times. For the CDR3, the DNA is TGCAGCGTTGAGACGACAGGGGGAGGCTATGGCTACACCTTC. Its protein product is CSVETTGGGYGYTF. The chain uses TRBV29-1 and TRBJ1-2; TRBD1 agrees at 9 bases. There are 14 residues in the CDR3. V was pared by 3 bases and J by 4 bases, with 6 bases of the junction left unmatched. From germline, CDR1 is SQVTM and CDR2 ANQGSEA.

This clonotype has more than one count but fewer than ten. This sequence joins TRBV5-6 and TRBJ1-1; D unresolved. The V end was cut by 7 bases, the J end by 1 base, with 8 bases between. CDR3 length: 12 residues. Germline loops: CDR1 SGHDT, CDR2 YYEEEE. CDR3 coding DNA: TGTGCCAGCGGATTGAGGAACACTGAAGCTTTCTTT. This encodes CASGLRNTEAFF.

The J gene is TRBJ2-7, the V gene TRBV11-2, with TRBD2 matching 7 bases. This CDR3 contains 15 residues. V lost 6 bases to trimming and J lost 0 bases; unmatched junction nucleotides: 8. Germline CDR1 reads SGHAT; CDR2 reads FQNNGV. The CDR3, as DNA: TGTGCCAGCAGGCCCTGGGGGGGACTCTCCTACGAGCAGTACTTC. Translation gives CASRPWGGLSYEQYF.